Listed below are T cell receptor beta chains from one sample, sequenced in a study of blood T cell repertoires in COVID-19. Only in-frame clones appear in the TCRdb table, and some are missing; sequencing was by immunoSEQ multiplex PCR. Of about 320,000 clones in the sample, 90% were seen once. The sequenced sample was PBMCs or T cells enriched from blood (not recorded which). Receptor source: a woman younger than 45 who had been exposed to COVID-19. Each CDR3 is given with its conserved first and last residue. Each record gives: CDR3 protein, CDR3 DNA, clone size, J gene, D gene, V gene, CDR3 length. The D gene is left open where the match is weak. Size values are once, few and many counts, or a class for expanded clones, and some rows have none.

CASSYSTISGNTIYF	TGTGCCAGCAGTTACTCGACTATCTCTGGAAACACCATATATTTT	-	TRBJ1-3	-	TRBV6-5	15
CASRPSGGGTEAFF	TGTGCCAGCAGACCTTCAGGGGGAGGAACTGAAGCTTTCTTT	-	TRBJ1-1	TRBD1	TRBV6-5	14
CASSLRAGGYEQYF	TGTGCCAGCAGTTTAAGGGCAGGGGGCTACGAGCAGTACTTC	-	TRBJ2-7	TRBD1	TRBV28	14
CASRNTIYF	TGTGCCAGCCGGAACACCATATATTTT	-	TRBJ1-3	-	TRBV25-1	9
CASSQRGGGNSPLHF	TGCGCCAGCAGCCAACGGGGGGGAGGTAATTCACCCCTCCACTTT	-	TRBJ1-6	-	TRBV4-1	15
CASSNGQGDEKLFF	TGTGCCAGCAGTAACGGACAGGGGGATGAAAAACTGTTTTTT	once	TRBJ1-4	TRBD1	TRBV28	14
CASRFGTGGINEQFF	TGTGCCAGCAGATTCGGGACAGGGGGGATTAATGAGCAGTTCTTC	-	TRBJ2-1	TRBD1	TRBV7-9	15
CASSRGVHQETQYF	TGTGCCAGCAGCCGGGGGGTCCACCAAGAGACCCAGTACTTC	-	TRBJ2-5	TRBD2	TRBV6-5	14
CASSRQTGGNQPQHF	TGTGCCAGCAGCCGTCAGACAGGGGGTAATCAGCCCCAGCATTTT	-	TRBJ1-5	TRBD1	TRBV2	15
CAIATGAGSGGNTIYF	TGTGCCATCGCCACAGGAGCGGGAAGCGGTGGAAACACCATATATTTT	-	TRBJ1-3	-	TRBV10-3	16
CATSEGQGVRNEQFF	TGTGCCACCAGTGAGGGACAGGGGGTTAGGAATGAGCAGTTCTTC	-	TRBJ2-1	TRBD1	TRBV24-1	15
CASSSTWGGSYEQYF	TGTGCCAGCAGCTCCACGTGGGGGGGCTCCTACGAGCAGTACTTC	-	TRBJ2-7	TRBD2	TRBV6-5	15
CASSQGVAGQETQYF	TGTGCCAGCAGCCAAGGAGTCGCAGGGCAAGAGACCCAGTACTTC	-	TRBJ2-5	-	TRBV14	15
CSVLNYGYTF	TGCAGCGTTCTTAACTATGGCTACACCTTC	-	TRBJ1-2	-	TRBV29-1	10
CASSLARGTYSNQPQHF	TGTGCCAGCAGCTTAGCCAGGGGAACTTATAGCAATCAGCCCCAGCATTTT	-	TRBJ1-5	-	TRBV7-9	17
CASYLSRERNPRRYGYTF	TGTGCCAGCTACCTCTCCAGGGAAAGGAACCCCCGTAGGTATGGCTACACCTTC	-	TRBJ1-2	-	TRBV21-1	18
CASSPPGGARNEQFF	TGTGCCAGCTCACCTCCAGGCGGGGCTAGAAATGAGCAGTTCTTC	-	TRBJ2-1	-	TRBV18	15
CASNLEDSYEQYF	TGTGCCAGCAACCTCGAGGACTCCTACGAGCAGTACTTC	once	TRBJ2-7	-	TRBV5-4	13
CASNDQGLSYEQYF	TGTGCCAGCAACGATCAGGGTCTCTCCTACGAGCAGTACTTC	few	TRBJ2-7	-	TRBV4-2	14
CASSHSLHNSPLHF	TGTGCCAGCAGCCACAGTCTTCATAATTCACCCCTCCACTTT	-	TRBJ1-6	-	TRBV6-6	14
CASRYREGYEQYF	TGTGCCAGCAGATACAGGGAGGGGTACGAGCAGTACTTC	-	TRBJ2-7	-	TRBV12-3/TRBV12-4	13
CASSPQGQLGYTF	TGTGCCAGCTCACCACAGGGGCAATTAGGCTACACCTTC	-	TRBJ1-2	-	TRBV18	13
CAWGGQGISSPLHF	TGTGCCTGGGGCGGACAGGGAATAAGTTCACCCCTCCACTTT	-	TRBJ1-6	TRBD1	TRBV30	14
CASSPTTRLNTEAFF	TGTGCCAGCTCACCCACGACGAGGTTGAACACTGAAGCTTTCTTT	-	TRBJ1-1	-	TRBV18	15